These T cell receptor beta chains were read from a single sample in a study of cytomegalovirus exposure and HLA in healthy donors. TCRdb's table, derived via immunoSEQ multiplex PCR, lists solely in-frame clones and lacks some. The table shows about 120,000 clones, with around 77% occurring only once. The specimen sequenced was PBMCs. The source of these receptors is a human donor in good health. The CDR3 runs from the conserved cysteine through the conserved F or W. The order of the fields is clone size, J gene, CDR3 length, V gene, D gene, CDR3 protein, CDR3 DNA. D genes are given only for firm matches. Some rows have no size entry. The others give once, few or many, or a class for an expanded clone.

once TRBJ1-2 13 TRBV28 TRBD1 CATTTGGNYGYTF TGTGCCACAACGACAGGGGGCAACTATGGCTACACCTTC
NA TRBJ2-3 15 TRBV7-2 NA CASSPTASDSDTQYF TGTGCCAGCAGCCCTACGGCCAGCGACAGTGATACGCAGTATTTT
NA TRBJ1-5 15 TRBV2 NA CASSEGQASHQPQHF TGTGCCAGCAGTGAAGGACAGGCTAGCCATCAGCCCCAGCATTTT
NA TRBJ2-3 11 TRBV28 NA CGRGPVDTQYF TGTGGGCGGGGCCCGGTCGATACGCAGTATTTT
NA TRBJ1-2 17 TRBV11-2 TRBD1 CASSTRGRGVIYYGYTF TGTGCCAGCAGCACGAGGGGGCGCGGGGTGATATACTATGGCTACACCTTC
NA TRBJ2-3 15 TRBV6-5 TRBD1 CASSAGQGSTDTQYF TGTGCCAGCAGTGCCGGACAGGGTAGCACAGATACGCAGTATTTT
NA TRBJ1-4 18 TRBV13 NA CASSLGRGGLATNEKLFF TGTGCCAGCAGCTTAGGCCGGGGAGGGCTCGCAACTAATGAAAAACTGTTTTTT
few TRBJ2-7 15 TRBV5-1 TRBD1 CASSSTGSLFYEQYF TGCGCCAGCAGCTCGACAGGGAGCTTATTCTACGAGCAGTACTTC
NA TRBJ2-7 13 TRBV2 NA CALLGSGTYEQYF TGTGCCCTTCTGGGTAGCGGAACCTACGAGCAGTACTTC
NA TRBJ2-7 14 TRBV2 NA CASSESASSYEQYF TGTGCCAGCAGTGAAAGCGCTAGCTCCTACGAGCAGTACTTC
few TRBJ2-2 15 TRBV5-1 NA CASRSYGSGTGELFF TGCGCCAGCCGCTCCTACGGGAGCGGGACCGGGGAGCTGTTTTTT
once TRBJ1-4 14 TRBV30 TRBD1 CAWSFTGTDEKLFF TGTGCCTGGAGTTTTACCGGGACAGATGAAAAACTGTTTTTT
NA TRBJ2-2 14 TRBV25-1 NA CASLPGHNTGELFF TGTGCCAGCCTTCCGGGACACAACACCGGGGAGCTGTTTTTT
NA TRBJ2-7 12 TRBV7-9 NA CASSLILDEQYF TGTGCCAGCAGCTTAATCTTAGACGAGCAGTACTTC
NA TRBJ2-7 17 TRBV7-8 TRBD2 CASSLGGLAGGPYEQYF TGTGCCAGCAGCTTAGGGGGACTAGCGGGAGGGCCATACGAGCAGTACTTC
NA TRBJ2-7 15 TRBV4-1 NA CASSHKNGLAYEQYF TGCGCCAGCAGCCACAAAAACGGGTTGGCCTACGAGCAGTACTTC
NA TRBJ1-2 15 TRBV2 TRBD1 CASSITGATNYGYTF TGTGCCAGCAGCATTACAGGGGCCACTAACTATGGCTACACCTTC
NA TRBJ1-1 15 TRBV5-4 NA CASRIRGGDLTEAFF TGTGCCAGCCGTATACGGGGGGGGGATTTGACTGAAGCTTTCTTT
NA TRBJ1-2 13 TRBV7-9 NA CSSSSQGWGGYTF TGTTCCAGCAGCTCCCAGGGTTGGGGCGGCTACACCTTC
NA TRBJ2-7 14 TRBV19 TRBD1 CASSIGQGKYEQYF TGTGCCAGTAGTATCGGACAGGGGAAATACGAGCAGTACTTC
NA TRBJ2-7 16 TRBV7-2 NA CASSLASQGGSNEQYF TGTGCCAGCAGCTTAGCGAGCCAGGGGGGTTCCAACGAGCAGTACTTC
NA TRBJ1-1 13 TRBV10-2 NA CASQRDTYTEAFF TGCGCCAGCCAGCGGGACACCTACACTGAAGCTTTCTTT
once TRBJ2-1 15 TRBV5-8 TRBD1 CASSSGQGPYNEQFF TGTGCCAGCAGTTCTGGACAGGGCCCCTACAATGAGCAGTTCTTC
NA TRBJ2-5 14 TRBV19 NA CASSTMTAQETQYF TGTGCCAGTAGTACAATGACAGCCCAAGAGACCCAGTACTTC
NA TRBJ2-1 15 TRBV27 TRBD2 CASSLRREGNNEQFF TGTGCCAGCAGTTTAAGGCGGGAGGGAAATAATGAGCAGTTCTTC
medium-sized TRBJ1-3 17 TRBV7-9 TRBD1 CASSLKNRGDSGNTIYF TGTGCCAGCAGCCTCAAAAACAGGGGCGACTCTGGAAACACCATATATTTT
NA TRBJ1-5 12 TRBV28 NA CASRTGSQPQHF TGTGCCAGCAGAACAGGGAGCCAGCCCCAGCATTTT
NA TRBJ2-7 15 TRBV27 TRBD1 CASSPWGQFSYEQYF TGTGCCAGCAGCCCCTGGGGACAGTTCTCCTACGAGCAGTACTTC
NA TRBJ1-6 18 TRBV15 NA CATSTTLGAGSYNSPLHF TGTGCCACCAGCACTACCCTTGGGGCAGGGTCCTATAATTCACCCCTCCACTTT
NA TRBJ1-4 15 TRBV2 NA CASSAPKGANEKLFF TGTGCCAGCAGTGCCCCAAAGGGGGCTAATGAAAAACTGTTTTTT
NA TRBJ2-7 13 TRBV11-3 TRBD1 CASSPRTGREQYF TGTGCCAGCAGCCCAAGGACAGGGCGGGAGCAGTACTTC
NA TRBJ2-5 14 TRBV15 NA CATSRSSAVETQYF TGTGCCACCAGCAGATCCTCCGCGGTTGAGACCCAGTACTTC
NA TRBJ2-5 16 TRBV7-2 NA CASSLAGDFWQETQYF TGTGCCAGCAGCTTAGCGGGGGACTTCTGGCAGGAGACCCAGTACTTC
NA TRBJ1-5 13 TRBV27 NA CASGLTDRQPQHF TGTGCCAGCGGTCTAACGGACAGACAGCCCCAGCATTTT
NA TRBJ2-1 16 TRBV18 NA CASSGTFVSSYNEQFF TGTGCCAGCTCAGGGACTTTTGTTAGCTCCTACAATGAGCAGTTCTTC
NA TRBJ2-7 14 TRBV6-1 NA CASSATGTTEEQYF TGTGCCAGCAGTGCCACCGGGACAACAGAGGAGCAGTACTTC
NA TRBJ1-1 16 TRBV7-8 NA CASSPREGKMNTEAFF TGTGCCAGCAGTCCGAGGGAGGGGAAAATGAACACTGAAGCTTTCTTT
NA TRBJ1-5 13 TRBV6-1 TRBD1 CASSRQGNQPQHF TGTGCCAGCAGCCGACAGGGGAACCAGCCCCAGCATTTT
few TRBJ2-7 16 TRBV9 NA CASSVGGRDSSYEQYF TGTGCCAGCAGCGTAGGGGGCCGAGATAGCTCCTACGAGCAGTACTTC